This TCR beta chain was profiled in a study of T cells in women clearing cervical HPV infection. Study details: Only a few women had HLA typing results available. The study's findings and limits: Repertoire richness, not evenness, was significantly elevated in CIN3+ cases versus controls. TRBV6-7 relative abundance averaged around 0.11% in cases and 0.15% to 0.2% in controls.

As to this clone: What it binds is unknown. With the read ending 3 residues before the CDR3 end, the germline J gene is used to fill in that end.

This CDR3 comprises 15 residues. Germline V lookup: CDR1 SGHNT, CDR2 YENEEA. TCRdb's copy holds only in-frame clones and misses some; the assay was immunoSEQ multiplex PCR. This sample's clone table lists about 24,000 clones. The material sequenced was blood buffy coat. This clonotype was sampled from a woman aged 18-70 years with a cervical HPV16 infection that either progressed to CIN3+ or cleared (not recorded which). V usage is TRBV11-3 and J usage is TRBJ2-3; D may correspond to TRBD1 or TRBD2 (5 bases each). The CDR3 reads CASSLGQGVEETQYF. CDR3 DNA, as far as it was read: TGTGCCAGCAGCTTAGGGCAGGGAGTGGAAGAGACG. The variable domain in full, completed from reference TRBV11-3 and TRBJ2-3, reads EAGVVQSPRYKIIEKKQPVAFWCNPISGHNTLYWYLQNLGQGPELLIRYENEEAVDDSQLPKDRFSAERLKGVDSTLKIQPAELGDSAVYLCASSLGQGVEETQYFGPGTRLTVL.